The 18 T cell receptor beta chains listed next were all sequenced from one sample in a study of T cell responses to AZD1222 COVID-19 vaccine. The table came from immunoSEQ multiplex PCR; TCRdb's copy has only in-frame clones and leaves some out. The data contain 85,000 to 130,000 clones, approximately 87% of them singletons. Sequenced material: peripheral blood, taken on day 0 of AZD1222 vaccination. These receptors all stem from an adult in good health.

V and J are TRBV3-1 (or the pseudogene TRBV3-2) and TRBJ2-1, with 7 bases matching TRBD2. The length of the CDR3 is 16 residues. The V gene's germline CDR1 is LGHDT and CDR2 YNNKEL (reference sequence). J lost 2 bases, V lost 0 bases, and 4 bases had no gene match. The CDR3 DNA follows: TGTGCCAGCAGCCAAGAGTGGCGGGGGACCTACAATGAGCAGTTCTTC. It is translated as CASSQEWRGTYNEQFF.

The chain joins TRBV19 to TRBJ1-2; 8 bases are shared with TRBD1. This CDR3 has 14 residues. Looked up from germline, CDR1 is LNHDA and CDR2 is SQIVND (reference sequence). After removal of 6 bases from V and 2 bases from J, the junction contained 5 bases not matched to a gene. The CDR3 reads CASSPTGANYGYTF. The DNA for the CDR3 is TGTGCCAGTAGCCCGACAGGGGCAAACTATGGCTACACCTTC. The entire variable domain, with the rest obtained from reference TRBV19 and TRBJ1-2, is as follows: DGGITQSPKYLFRKEGQNVTLSCEQNLNHDAMYWYRQDPGQGLRLIYYSQIVNDFQKGDIAEGYSVSREKKESFPLTVTSAQKNPTAFYLCASSPTGANYGYTFGSGTRLTVV.

The chain is built from TRBV18 and TRBJ1-5; 9 nucleotides align to TRBD1. Trimming cost V 8 bases and J 3 bases; bases outside gene matches: 20. Germline V gene data show CDR1 as KGHSH and CDR2 as LQKENI. This CDR3 region has 19 residues. CDR3 coding DNA: TGTGCCAGCCCCCGAACAGTCCCAACCGGGACAGGGATCAATCAGCCCCAGCATTTT. It yields the protein CASPRTVPTGTGINQPQHF.

This chain connects TRBV10-3 to TRBJ1-4, with D possibly matching TRBD1 (5 bases). The V and J ends lost 3 bases and 7 bases respectively, with 12 bases between them. The CDR3 is made up of 14 amino acids. Germline loops: CDR1 ENHRY, CDR2 SYGVKD. The CDR3 bases are TGTGCCATCAGTGACCCAGGGTTGAGTGAAAAACTGTTTTTT. Amino acids: CAISDPGLSEKLFF.

The chain links TRBV29-1 to TRBJ1-4; D is ambiguous. Deletions cut 7 bases from V and 2 bases from J, with 14 bases between. The length of the CDR3 is 14 residues. The V gene's germline CDR1 is SQVTM and CDR2 ANQGSEA. CDR3 bases: TGCAGCGCTTGGGAGCATGGGACTAATGAAAAACTGTTTTTT. It is translated as CSAWEHGTNEKLFF.

The chain carries TRBV4-2 and TRBJ2-1; 8 positions agree with TRBD2. The length of the CDR3 is 17 residues. Unmatched junction bases numbered 5, after V lost 0 bases and J lost 1 base. Germline V gives CDR1 LGHNA, CDR2 YNFKEQ. The CDR3 DNA reads as TGTGCCAGCAGCCAAGATCACGGACTAGCTTCCTACAATGAGCAGTTCTTC. It specifies CASSQDHGLASYNEQFF.

This chain's CDR3 is CASSWWGPNEKLFF. In DNA, the CDR3 is TGTGCCAGCAGCTGGTGGGGACCTAATGAAAAACTGTTTTTT. This chain joins TRBV28 and TRBJ1-4; D is possibly TRBD1 (5 bases). Germline CDR1 and CDR2: MDHEN and SYDVKM. The germline V and J ends were trimmed by 6 bases and 3 bases, with 11 bases remaining between them. The CDR3 spans 14 residues. Drawing the rest from reference TRBV28 and TRBJ1-4, the complete variable domain is DVKVTQSSRYLVKRTGEKVFLECVQDMDHENMFWYRQDPGLGLRLIYFSYDVKMKEKGDIPEGYSVSREKKERFSLILESASTNQTSMYLCASSWWGPNEKLFFGSGTQLSVL.

The chain links TRBV9 to TRBJ1-2; D call uncertain. CDR3 size: 14 residues. Germline CDR1 is SGDLS and CDR2 is YYNGEE. Trimming removed 5 bases at V and 4 bases at J, with 15 bases between. The CDR3 sequence is CASRPGPGFYGYTF. In DNA form, the CDR3 reads TGTGCCAGCAGACCCGGCCCGGGGTTCTATGGCTACACCTTC. Full variable domain (remainder filled in from reference TRBV9 and TRBJ1-2): DSGVTQTPKHLITATGQRVTLRCSPRSGDLSVYWYQQSLDQGLQFLIQYYNGEERAKGNILERFSAQQFPDLHSELNLSSLELGDSALYFCASRPGPGFYGYTFGSGTRLTVV.

CDR3 loop: CASSLGGTGAEAFF. CDR3 nucleotides: TGTGCCAGCAGCTTAGGAGGGACAGGGGCTGAAGCTTTCTTT. The chain links TRBV7-8 to TRBJ1-1; 10 bases map to TRBD1. Germline assignment: CDR1 SGHVS and CDR2 FQNEAQ. This CDR3 region has 14 residues. The V and J ends lost 1 base and 6 bases, in that order; junction bases with no gene match: 2.

This clone has a handful of counts. The chain recombines TRBV7-3 with TRBJ2-2; 11 nucleotides line up with TRBD1. The germline V gene has CDR1 SGHTA and CDR2 FQGTGA. This CDR3 is 15 amino acids long. Trimming at V came to 4 bases and at J to 4 bases, leaving 2 bases not matched to a gene. CDR3 in DNA: TGTGCCAGCAGCTCCGGGACAGGGGGCACCGGGGAGCTGTTTTTT. Translated: CASSSGTGGTGELFF.

This rearrangement joins TRBV19 to TRBJ1-2; possible D gene TRBD1, 5 bases. In germline, CDR1 is LNHDA, CDR2 SQIVND (reference sequence). The CDR3 runs to 15 residues. The germline V and J ends were trimmed by 6 bases and 2 bases, with 16 bases remaining between them. CDR3 protein: CASRDPGRGNYGYTF. The CDR3 DNA reads TGTGCCAGTAGGGACCCGGGCCGGGGGAACTATGGCTACACCTTC.

The chain uses TRBV7-2 and TRBJ2-3, with 8 bases aligning to TRBD1. There are 17 residues in the CDR3. Germline V lookup: CDR1 SGHTA, CDR2 FQGNSA. The V gene end was trimmed by 6 bases and the J gene end by 6 bases; junction bases not matched to a gene: 17. The CDR3 loop reads CASSQRQGIGSKDTQYF. CDR3 nucleotide sequence: TGTGCCAGCAGTCAACGACAGGGGATCGGTAGCAAGGATACGCAGTATTTT.

The chain uses TRBV2 and TRBJ1-5; D remains unclear. The V gene lost 0 bases and the J gene lost 2 bases, with 11 bases spanning the gap. CDR1 and CDR2 (germline): SNHLY, FYNNEI. The CDR3 totals 16 residues. CDR3 nucleotide sequence: TGTGCCAGCAGTGAAGCTTCGGGGATACGCAATCAGCCCCAGCATTTT. Translated: CASSEASGIRNQPQHF. Supplemented by reference TRBV2 and TRBJ1-5, the full variable domain reads EPEVTQTPSHQVTQMGQEVILRCVPISNHLYFYWYRQILGQKVEFLVSFYNNEISEKSEIFDDQFSVERPDGSNFTLKIRSTKLEDSAMYFCASSEASGIRNQPQHFGDGTRLSIL.

The chain links TRBV4-3 to TRBJ1-2, with no clear D. The germline V gene has CDR1 LGHNA and CDR2 YSLEER. This CDR3 is built from 15 residues. Trimming cost V 0 bases and J 4 bases, with 12 bases left between them. The CDR3 reads CASSQDRPNLYGYTF. The CDR3 bases are TGCGCCAGCAGCCAAGACCGCCCCAACCTCTATGGCTACACCTTC.

This chain connects TRBV19 to TRBJ2-5; D uncertain. Germline CDR1 reads LNHDA; CDR2 reads SQIVND (reference sequence). V lost 6 bases, J lost 5 bases, and 10 bases lay in between. This CDR3 is 12 amino acids long. CDR3: CASRQSGETQYF. Here the CDR3 DNA reads TGTGCCAGTAGACAGTCTGGGGAGACCCAGTACTTC.

This clone was seen a handful of times. The chain uses TRBV5-1 and TRBJ2-7; TRBD2 matches 7 bases. Per germline, CDR1 SGHRS and CDR2 YFSETQ. This CDR3 has 12 amino acids. The V gene end was trimmed by 4 bases and the J gene end by 5 bases; junction bases not matched to a gene: 3. Here the CDR3 reads CASSRAGDEQYF. CDR3 nucleotide sequence: TGCGCCAGCAGCCGTGCGGGGGACGAGCAGTACTTC.

V is TRBV27 and J is TRBJ2-7; D gene ambiguous. The germline V gene encodes CDR1 MNHEY and CDR2 SMNVEV (reference sequence). The V end lost 8 bases, the J end lost 3 bases, and 8 bases lay between the germline ends. The CDR3 covers 11 residues. The CDR3 sequence: CASGGVYEQYF. As DNA, the CDR3 is TGTGCCAGCGGTGGGGTCTACGAGCAGTACTTC.

This sequence joins TRBV19 and TRBJ2-2; the match to TRBD2 covers 12 bases. Per the germline V gene, CDR1 is LNHDA and CDR2 is SQIVND (reference sequence). The CDR3 length is 18 residues. Trimming at V came to 3 bases and at J to 3 bases, leaving 8 bases not matched to a gene. This chain's CDR3 is CASSMSSGGAADTGELFF. CDR3 DNA: TGTGCCAGTAGTATGTCTAGCGGGGGGGCCGCGGACACCGGGGAGCTGTTTTTT.